This entry features one T cell receptor (beta chain) sequence. Its cognate antigen is unknown. This CDR3 has 13 residues. The trim removed 5 bases at V and 8 bases at J, leaving 7 bases unmatched. The germline V gene has CDR1 MRHNA and CDR2 SNTAGT. These data are taken from a study of cytomegalovirus exposure and HLA in healthy donors. PCR employed 60 Vbeta and 13 Jbeta primers. Method: immunoSEQ multiplex PCR; TCRdb's copy keeps in-frame clones and lacks some. The sample consists of approximately 100,000 clones, 65% to 90% of them appearing once. Nominally healthy donors were sampled, though unrecorded immune exposures were likely. Whole-study findings and limits: Among donors in an Asian-associated ancestry cluster, a later analysis reportedly found fewer N-insertions than the roughly 730-donor mean. The investigators catalogued 150 to 200 TCR beta chains as cytomegalovirus-associated. Immune exposure data for these donors was limited to CMV serostatus.

The sequence was collected from a woman in her 30s in good health and CMV-seronegative. Material: PBMCs. This chain connects TRBV6-4 to TRBJ1-2, with 8 bases matching TRBD1. The CDR3 nucleotides read TGTGCCAGCAGTCGGACAGGGTTAAGGGGCTACACCTTC. It specifies CASSRTGLRGYTF.